Listed below are T cell receptor beta chains from one sample, sequenced in a study of tumor-infiltrating lymphocytes in primary liver carcinoma. TCRdb re-derived calls from the multiplex PCR reads in MiXCR, one entry per CDR3 protein. The data contain 45,000 to 65,000 distinct CDR3 sequences, around 77% of them singletons. Sample: liver tumor tissue from sampling region 5. The source is a man between 35 and 55 years old with primary liver carcinoma and hepatitis B virus infection. Each CDR3 is given with its conserved first and last residue. Fields, in order: clone size, J gene, D gene, V gene, CDR3 protein, CDR3 DNA. The D gene is left open where the match is weak. Only part of the rows carry a size: once, few, many, or a class if the clone is expanded.

few	TRBJ1-1	-	TRBV29-1	CSVGRGLAEAFF	TGCAGCGTTGGGAGAGGTCTCGCTGAAGCTTTCTTT
-	TRBJ1-1	-	TRBV10-3	CATYDAGGNNGAFF	TGTGCCACTTATGACGCCGGGGGGAACAATGGAGCTTTCTTT
-	TRBJ2-7	-	TRBV7-8	CASNALCSYEQYF	TGTGCCAGCAACGCTCTCTGTTCTTACGAGCAGTACTTC
-	TRBJ2-5	-	TRBV7-2	CTSSRRQRRETQYF	TGTACCAGCAGCCGAAGACAGCGCCGAGAGACCCAGTACTTC
-	TRBJ2-5	TRBD2	TRBV18	CASSPKRASGQETHYF	TGTGCCAGCTCACCGAAGAGGGCTAGCGGTCAAGAGACCCATTACTTC
many	TRBJ1-4	TRBD1	TRBV25-1	CASSESGRGREKLFF	TGTGCCAGCAGTGAATCAGGCAGGGGGCGTGAAAAACTGTTTTTT
-	TRBJ2-2	-	TRBV6-1	CVSSEALLGGANTGELFF	TGTGTCAGCAGTGAAGCGCTTCTAGGGGGAGCGAACACCGGTGAGCTGTTTTTT
-	TRBJ2-7	-	TRBV11-3	CASSVGPSYEQHF	TGTGCCAGTAGCGTGGGACCGTCCTACGAGCAGCACTTC
once	TRBJ2-7	-	TRBV11-2	CASTSNRNFYEQYF	TGCGCCAGCACCTCTAACAGGAACTTCTACGAGCAGTACTTC
-	TRBJ1-3	-	TRBV6-1	CASSSEHGNTIYF	TGTGCCAGCAGTTCGGAACATGGAAACACCATATATTTT
-	TRBJ2-7	-	TRBV20-1	CSARDLGAPSYEQYF	TGCAGTGCTAGAGATCTAGGGGCGCCATCCTACGAGCAGTACTTC
-	TRBJ2-7	-	TRBV24-1	CATMGRGANEQYF	TGTGCCACCATGGGACGGGGGGCTAACGAGCAGTACTTC
many	TRBJ2-7	TRBD1	TRBV5-4	CASSGQGSYEQYF	TGTGCCAGCAGCGGACAGGGCTCCTACGAGCAGTACTTC
-	TRBJ2-7	-	TRBV4-3	CVSSPKDSTYEQYF	TGTGTTAGCAGCCCCAAGGACAGCACCTACGAGCAGTACTTC
many	TRBJ1-2	-	TRBV29-1	CSVMSAGKRNYGYTF	TGCAGCGTTATGAGTGCGGGGAAGAGGAACTATGGCTACACCTTC
-	TRBJ2-1	-	TRBV11-3	CAGNLGEGANYYNEQFF	TGTGCCGGCAACTTAGGGGAAGGCGCTAACTACTACAATGAGCAGTTCTTC
many	TRBJ1-5	-	TRBV6-1	CASSERAYSNQPQHF	TGTGCCAGCAGTGAACGGGCGTATAGCAATCAGCCCCAGCATTTT
-	TRBJ2-1	TRBD1	TRBV4-3	CTSSQGTAYNEQFF	TGCACCAGCAGCCAGGGGACAGCCTATAATGAGCAATTCTTC
-	TRBJ2-5	-	TRBV7-3	CASNQGNQETQYF	TGTGCCAGCAACCAGGGGAACCAAGAGACCCAGTACTTC
-	TRBJ2-1	TRBD2	TRBV6-5	CASSRLADYNQQSF	TGTGCCAGCAGTCGACTAGCGGATTATAATCAGCAGTCCTTC